These 9 T cell receptor beta chains were sequenced from one sample in a study of beta chain features in type 1 diabetes. Sequencing targeted expressed TCRB transcripts, as all isolated RNA had been reverse transcribed. The method was immunoSEQ multiplex PCR; TCRdb's version includes in-frame clones alone and lacks a portion of them. The table has under 450,000 clones, approximately 13% seen once. Material: naive CD4+ T cells from blood. The receptor source for this set is a man younger than 45 in good health.

This clone was detected only a few times. The chain recombines TRBV6-5 with TRBJ2-1; the D gene is possibly TRBD1 (6 bases). There are 13 residues in the CDR3. The germline V gene has CDR1 MNHEY and CDR2 SVGAGI. Trimming took off 0 bases at V and 7 bases at J, with 7 bases between the two ends. CDR3: CASSYSQGNEQFF. CDR3 sequence (DNA): TGTGCCAGCAGTTACTCGCAGGGGAATGAGCAGTTCTTC.

This chain links TRBV30 with TRBJ1-2, with 7 bases aligning to TRBD1. Germline CDR1 is GTSNPN and CDR2 is SVGIG (reference sequence). This CDR3 region has 13 residues. V gave up 0 bases and J gave up 7 bases; unmatched junction bases: 5. This CDR3 reads CAWSVLRQGGYTF. Here the CDR3 DNA reads TGTGCCTGGAGTGTACTCAGACAGGGTGGCTACACCTTC.

As regards this clone: The sample carries other DNA sequences with the same CDR3. V is TRBV7-2 and J is TRBJ2-3, with no clear D. The CDR3 has 13 amino acids. Trimming left V 2 bases short and J 1 base short, with 4 bases between. Germline lookup yields CDR1 SGHTA and CDR2 FQGNSA. The CDR3 reads CASSLSRTDTQYF. In DNA form, the CDR3 reads TGTGCCAGCAGCTTAAGTCGCACAGATACGCAGTATTTT.

This clone was recorded a few times. The genes are TRBV10-3 and TRBJ2-5; D remains unclear. Looked up from germline, CDR1 is ENHRY and CDR2 is SYGVKD. The CDR3 covers 12 residues. V was trimmed by 2 bases and J by 2 bases, leaving 3 bases between them. This chain's CDR3 is CAISEEQETQYF. The CDR3 region has the DNA TGTGCCATCAGTGAGGAACAAGAGACCCAGTACTTC.

This clone has just a few counts. This CDR3 reads CAWSGRLGNTIYF. DNA of the CDR3: TGTGCCTGGAGTGGACGGCTCGGAAACACCATATATTTT. The chain has TRBV30 and TRBJ1-3; no reliable D call. This CDR3 region has 13 residues. Per germline, CDR1 GTSNPN and CDR2 SVGIG (reference sequence). V lost 1 base and J lost 4, with 8 bases in between.

This clone was seen a few times. V and J are TRBV29-1 and TRBJ2-6; TRBD2 matches 13 bases. Germline assignment: CDR1 SQVTM and CDR2 ANQGSEA. The ends lost 4 bases at V and 2 bases at J; junction bases unmatched: 8. The CDR3 consists of 18 residues. The CDR3 DNA is TGCAGCGTTGGGCGGACTAGCGGGAGAGGAACTGGGGCCAACGTCCTGACTTTC. Translation: CSVGRTSGRGTGANVLTF.

This clone occurred many times. This chain uses TRBV29-1 with TRBJ2-1; TRBD1 agrees at 7 bases. The ends lost 6 bases at V and 4 bases at J; junction bases unmatched: 9. The germline CDR1 and CDR2 sequences are SQVTM and ANQGSEA. The CDR3 extends over 14 amino acids. CDR3 residues: CSVPRGLRYNEQFF. In DNA, the CDR3 is TGCAGCGTGCCTAGGGGGCTTAGGTACAATGAGCAGTTCTTC.

This clone was counted only a few times. The chain carries TRBV21-1 and TRBJ2-7; the table's D call, TRBD1, was not checked against the DNA. TRBV21-1 is a pseudogene locus. The CDR3 runs 19 residues. The CDR3 region is CASSKGDGQGANQLYEQYV. CDR3 DNA: TGTGCCAGCAGCAAAGGCGATGGACAGGGGGCTAACCAACTCTACGAGCAGTACGTC.

J is TRBJ1-1 and V is TRBV29-1; possible D gene TRBD1, 6 bases. Trimming removed 2 bases at V and 1 base at J, with 14 bases between. The length of the CDR3 is 15 residues. Germline V gene sequence: CDR1 SQVTM, CDR2 ANQGSEA. In nucleotides, the CDR3 is TGCAGCGTTGAAAGGCCAGGGGAGGCGAACACTGAAGCTTTCTTT. Amino acid sequence: CSVERPGEANTEAFF. The full variable domain, in which reference TRBV29-1 and TRBJ1-1 provide the parts outside the CDR3, is SAVISQKPSRDICQRGTSLTIQCQVDSQVTMMFWYRQQPGQSLTLIATANQGSEATYESGFVIDKFPISRPNLTFSTLTVSNMSPEDSSIYLCSVERPGEANTEAFFGQGTRLTVV.